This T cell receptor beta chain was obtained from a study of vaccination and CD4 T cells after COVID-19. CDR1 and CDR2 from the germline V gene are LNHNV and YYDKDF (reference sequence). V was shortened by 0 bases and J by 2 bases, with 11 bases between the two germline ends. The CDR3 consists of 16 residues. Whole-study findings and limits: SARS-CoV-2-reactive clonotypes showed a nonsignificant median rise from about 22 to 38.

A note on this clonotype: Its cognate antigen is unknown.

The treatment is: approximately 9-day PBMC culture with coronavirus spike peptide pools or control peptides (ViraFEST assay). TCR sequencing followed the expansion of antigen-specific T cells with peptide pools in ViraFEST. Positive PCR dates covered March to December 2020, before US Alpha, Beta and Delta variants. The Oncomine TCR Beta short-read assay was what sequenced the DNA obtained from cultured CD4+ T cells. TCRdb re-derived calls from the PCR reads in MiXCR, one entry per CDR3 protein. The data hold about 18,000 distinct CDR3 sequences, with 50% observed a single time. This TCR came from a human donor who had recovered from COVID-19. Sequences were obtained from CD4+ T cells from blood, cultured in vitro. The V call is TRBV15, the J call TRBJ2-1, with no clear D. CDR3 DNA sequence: TGTGCCACCAGCAGAGATCAAGACCCAACCTACAATGAGCAGTTCTTC. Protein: CATSRDQDPTYNEQFF.